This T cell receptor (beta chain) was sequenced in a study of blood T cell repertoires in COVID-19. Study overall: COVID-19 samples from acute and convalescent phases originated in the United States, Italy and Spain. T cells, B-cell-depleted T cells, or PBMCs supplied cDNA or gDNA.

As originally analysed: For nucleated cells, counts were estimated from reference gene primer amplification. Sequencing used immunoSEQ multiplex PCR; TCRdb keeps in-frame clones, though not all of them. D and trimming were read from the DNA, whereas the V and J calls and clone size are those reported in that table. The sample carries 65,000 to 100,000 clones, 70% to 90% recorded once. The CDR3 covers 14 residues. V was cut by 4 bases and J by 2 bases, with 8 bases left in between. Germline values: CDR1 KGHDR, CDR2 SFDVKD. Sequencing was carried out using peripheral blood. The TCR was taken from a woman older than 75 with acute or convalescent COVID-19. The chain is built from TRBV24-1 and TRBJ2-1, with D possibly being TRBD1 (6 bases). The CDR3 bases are TGTGCCACCAGTGACAACAGGGCCTACAATGAGCAGTTCTTC. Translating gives CATSDNRAYNEQFF.